This T cell receptor (beta chain) was obtained from a study of T cell changes during pregnancy in multiple sclerosis. The CDR3 sequence is 14 residues long. Germline CDR1 reads SGDLS; CDR2 reads YYNGEE. A word on this clone: The junction departs from the called germline gene at one end, perhaps through a read error.

Only in-frame clones appear in the TCRdb table, and some are missing; sequencing was by immunoSEQ multiplex PCR. The data contain around 99,000 clones, around 92% of them singletons. The chain recombines TRBV9 with TRBJ2-7, with D tentatively TRBD1 (5 bases). The TCR comes from a female donor in good health, enrolled as a control in a pregnancy study. Sequences were derived from peripheral blood, sampled in the third trimester of pregnancy. The CDR3 bases are TGTGCCAACAGCCCATCTGGGGCCTCCTACGAGCAGTACTTC. It yields the protein CANSPSGASYEQYF.